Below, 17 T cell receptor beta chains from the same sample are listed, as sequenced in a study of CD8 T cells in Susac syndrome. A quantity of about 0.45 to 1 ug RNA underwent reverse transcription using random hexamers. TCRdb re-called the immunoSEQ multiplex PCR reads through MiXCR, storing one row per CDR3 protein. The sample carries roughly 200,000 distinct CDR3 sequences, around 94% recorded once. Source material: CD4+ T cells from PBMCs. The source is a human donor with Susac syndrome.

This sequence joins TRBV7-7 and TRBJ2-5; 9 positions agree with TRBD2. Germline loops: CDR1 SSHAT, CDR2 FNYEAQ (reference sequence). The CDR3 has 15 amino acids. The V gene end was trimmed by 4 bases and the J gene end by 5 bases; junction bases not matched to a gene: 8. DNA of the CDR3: TGTGCCAGCAGCTCCTTAGCGGGAGAGGCGGAGACCCAGTACTTC. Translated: CASSSLAGEAETQYF.

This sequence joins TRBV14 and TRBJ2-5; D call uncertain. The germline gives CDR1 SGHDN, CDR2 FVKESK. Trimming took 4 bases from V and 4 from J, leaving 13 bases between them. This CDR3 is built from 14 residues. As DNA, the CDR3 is TGTGCCAGCAGCCGGCATAACCCCAGAGAGACCCAGTACTTC. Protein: CASSRHNPRETQYF.

The CDR3 nucleotides read TGCGCCAGCAGCCAAGATAGGACTGGTGGAATGTTTTTT. Translating it yields CASSQDRTGGMFF. The genes are TRBV4-3 and TRBJ2-2; TRBD2 is a possible D gene (5 bases). The CDR3 spans 13 residues. Trimming removed 0 bases from V and 15 bases from J, with 14 bases in between. The germline gives CDR1 LGHNA, CDR2 YSLEER.

In DNA form, the CDR3 reads TGTGCCAGCAGCAAAACTAGCTCCGCTGAGCAGTTCTTC. Translated: CASSKTSSAEQFF. This rearrangement joins TRBV9 to TRBJ2-1, with TRBD2 as a possible D gene (6 bases). Trimming took off 4 bases at V and 9 bases at J, with 14 bases between the two ends. The germline V gene has CDR1 SGDLS and CDR2 YYNGEE. The CDR3 contains 13 residues.

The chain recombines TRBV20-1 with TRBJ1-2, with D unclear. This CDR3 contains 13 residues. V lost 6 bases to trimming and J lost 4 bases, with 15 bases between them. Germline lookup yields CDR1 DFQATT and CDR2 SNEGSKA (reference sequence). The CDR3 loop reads CSAAFGITYGYTF. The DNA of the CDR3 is TGCAGTGCCGCCTTTGGTATCACCTATGGCTACACCTTC.

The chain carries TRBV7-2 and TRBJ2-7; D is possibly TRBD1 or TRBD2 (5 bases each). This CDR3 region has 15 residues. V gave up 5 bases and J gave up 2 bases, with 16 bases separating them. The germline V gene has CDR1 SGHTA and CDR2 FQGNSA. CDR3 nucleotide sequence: TGTGCCAGCAGCCCCCAGGGACCGGGGACCTACGAGCAGTACTTC. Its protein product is CASSPQGPGTYEQYF.

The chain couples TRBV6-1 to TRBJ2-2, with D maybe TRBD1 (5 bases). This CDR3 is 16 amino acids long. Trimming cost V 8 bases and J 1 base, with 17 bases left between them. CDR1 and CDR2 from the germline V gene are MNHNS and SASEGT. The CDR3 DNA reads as TGTGCCAGCCGGACCCTACAGGCACGGAACACCGGGGAGCTGTTTTTT. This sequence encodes CASRTLQARNTGELFF.

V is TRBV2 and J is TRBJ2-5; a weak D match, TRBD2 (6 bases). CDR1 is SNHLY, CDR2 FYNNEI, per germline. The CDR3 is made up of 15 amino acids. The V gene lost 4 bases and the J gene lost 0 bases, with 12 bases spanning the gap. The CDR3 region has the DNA TGTGCCAGCAGTGGGGCGGGGTGGAACCAAGAGACCCAGTACTTC. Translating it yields CASSGAGWNQETQYF.

CDR3 sequence: CASSSYMSNQPQHF. CDR3 nucleotides: TGTGCCAGCAGTTCGTACATGAGTAATCAGCCCCAGCATTTT. The chain couples TRBV12-3 or TRBV12-4 to TRBJ1-5; D is uncertain. The CDR3 is made up of 14 amino acids. Trimming removed 4 bases at V and 4 bases at J, with 11 bases between.

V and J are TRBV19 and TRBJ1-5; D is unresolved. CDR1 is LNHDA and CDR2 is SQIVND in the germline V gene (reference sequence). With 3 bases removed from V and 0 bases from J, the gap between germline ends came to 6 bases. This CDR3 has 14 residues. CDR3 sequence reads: CASSIPYSNQPQHF. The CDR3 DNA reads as TGTGCCAGTAGTATTCCTTATAGCAATCAGCCCCAGCATTTT.

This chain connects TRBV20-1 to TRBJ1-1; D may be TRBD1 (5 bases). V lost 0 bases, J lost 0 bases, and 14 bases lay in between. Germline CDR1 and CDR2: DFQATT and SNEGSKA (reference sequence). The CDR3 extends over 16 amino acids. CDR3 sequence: CSAREVLRGVNTEAFF. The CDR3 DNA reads TGCAGTGCTAGAGAAGTTTTGAGAGGGGTGAACACTGAAGCTTTCTTT.

The CDR3 protein is CASSSTGLNRPGYGYTF. The CDR3 DNA follows: TGTGCCAGCAGCTCGACAGGGCTAAATAGACCAGGCTATGGCTACACCTTC. This chain joins TRBV7-9 and TRBJ1-2; TRBD1 agrees at 7 bases. V was pared by 4 bases and J by 4 bases, with 15 bases of the junction left unmatched. The CDR3 is 17 amino acids. Looked up from germline, CDR1 is SEHNR and CDR2 is FQNEAQ (reference sequence).

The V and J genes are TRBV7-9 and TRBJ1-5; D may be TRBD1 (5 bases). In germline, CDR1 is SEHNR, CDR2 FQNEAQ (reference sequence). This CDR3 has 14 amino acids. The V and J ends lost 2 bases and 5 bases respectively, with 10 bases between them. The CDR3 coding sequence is TGTGCCAGCAGCTTATCAGGGAGGGATCAGCCCCAGCATTTT. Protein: CASSLSGRDQPQHF.

The CDR3 here is CASSLDRQETQYF. CDR3 nucleotide sequence: TGTGCCAGCAGCTTAGACAGACAAGAGACCCAGTACTTC. J is TRBJ2-5 and V is TRBV7-8; D is unclear. The length of the CDR3 is 13 residues. CDR1 is SGHVS and CDR2 is FQNEAQ in the germline V gene. V lost 1 base to trimming and J lost 2 bases, with 5 bases between them. The whole variable domain, remainder taken from reference TRBV7-8 and TRBJ2-5, is GAGVSQSPRYKVAKRGQDVALRCDPISGHVSLFWYQQALGQGPEFLTYFQNEAQLDKSGLPSDRFFAERPEGSVSTLKIQRTQQEDSAVYLCASSLDRQETQYFGPGTRLLVL.

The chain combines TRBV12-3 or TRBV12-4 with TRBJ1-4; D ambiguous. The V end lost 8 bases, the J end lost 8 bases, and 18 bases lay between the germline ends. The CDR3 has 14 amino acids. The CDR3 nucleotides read TGTGCCAGCGGCTTCATCTCGGTAGAAGAAAAACTGTTTTTT. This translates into CASGFISVEEKLFF.

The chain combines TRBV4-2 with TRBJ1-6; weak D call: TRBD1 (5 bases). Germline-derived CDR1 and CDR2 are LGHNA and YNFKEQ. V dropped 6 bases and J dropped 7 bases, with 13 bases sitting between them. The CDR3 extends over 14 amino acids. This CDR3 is CASRSGGRNSPLHF. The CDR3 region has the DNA TGTGCCAGCAGGTCGGGGGGTCGGAATTCACCCCTCCACTTT.

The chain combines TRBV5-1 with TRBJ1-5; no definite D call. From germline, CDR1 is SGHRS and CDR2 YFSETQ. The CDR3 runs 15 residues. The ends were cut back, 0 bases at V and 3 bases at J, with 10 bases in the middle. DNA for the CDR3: TGCGCCAGCAGCTTGGGTCTCGGGATCAATCAGCCCCAGCATTTT. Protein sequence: CASSLGLGINQPQHF.